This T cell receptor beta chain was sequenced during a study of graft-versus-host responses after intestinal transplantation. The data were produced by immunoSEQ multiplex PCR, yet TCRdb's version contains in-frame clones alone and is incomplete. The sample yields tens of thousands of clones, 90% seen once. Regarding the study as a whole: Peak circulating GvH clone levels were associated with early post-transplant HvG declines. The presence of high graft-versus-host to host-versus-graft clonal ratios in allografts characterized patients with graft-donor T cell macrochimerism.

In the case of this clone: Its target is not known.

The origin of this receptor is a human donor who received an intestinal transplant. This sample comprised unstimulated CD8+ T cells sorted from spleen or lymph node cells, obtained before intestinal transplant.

The CDR3 region is CSVDEGLLSSGANVLTF. The CDR3 DNA reads as TGCAGCGTTGATGAGGGTCTGTTATCCTCTGGGGCCAACGTCCTGACTTTC. This chain uses TRBV29-1 with TRBJ2-6; weak D call: TRBD2 (5 bases). V lost 3 bases and J lost 0, with 15 bases in between. Germline CDR1 SQVTM, CDR2 ANQGSEA. This CDR3 is built from 17 residues. The full variable domain, rest sourced from reference TRBV29-1 and TRBJ2-6, is SAVISQKPSRDICQRGTSLTIQCQVDSQVTMMFWYRQQPGQSLTLIATANQGSEATYESGFVIDKFPISRPNLTFSTLTVSNMSPEDSSIYLCSVDEGLLSSGANVLTFGAGSRLTVL.